This T cell receptor beta chain was obtained from a study of CD8 T cells in ankylosing spondylitis. Study-level points and caveats: Some of these motif variants have turned up before, in reports on reactive arthritis synovial fluid and blood. Among TCR beta sequences, a motif of roughly 8 highly homologous variants appeared characteristic of ankylosing spondylitis blood. Disease-linked clones bore a CD8+ phenotype, appearing relatively rarely in peripheral blood. Reportedly, significant enrichment of disease-linked clones occurred in matched ankylosing spondylitis synovial fluid.

Per the germline V gene, CDR1 is MNHNS and CDR2 is SASEGT. V was clipped by 5 bases and J by 3 bases; unmatched bases: 6. This CDR3 is 15 amino acids long. This clonotype was detected ten times or more. Antigen specificity is unknown. Libraries of TCR beta came from quantitative 5'-RACE with molecular barcodes. TCRdb redid the calling of the 5' RACE reads with MiXCR, one entry per CDR3 protein. The table includes roughly 400,000 distinct CDR3 sequences, around 22% detected once. The specimen sequenced was blood, either unsorted or a sorted T cell fraction (not recorded which). The chain carries TRBV6-1 and TRBJ1-5, with 8 bases matching TRBD1. The source of this sequence is a male donor with ankylosing spondylitis. In DNA form, the CDR3 reads TGTGCCAGCAGTCCAGGGGGCTGGAACAATCAGCCCCAGCATTTT. The encoded protein is CASSPGGWNNQPQHF.